The T cell receptor beta chain under discussion was sequenced for a study of blood T cells in healthy people across ages. A second roughly 6 to 12 cycle PCR used barcoded and J-beta primers. TCRdb ran MiXCR on the 5' RACE reads and lists one entry per CDR3 protein. The sample shows 1.5 million to 2 million distinct CDR3 sequences, more than 35% of them seen only once. CDR1 MNHNY and CDR2 SVGAGI come from the germline V gene (reference sequence). This CDR3 has 14 residues. V was shortened by 6 bases and J by 5 bases, with 16 bases between the two germline ends. The origin of this receptor is a human donor in good health. This chain uses TRBV6-6 with TRBJ1-2; a weak D match, TRBD1 (6 bases). Specimen: blood. The CDR3, as DNA: TGTGCCAGCAGCCCACTGACAGGAATTTATGGCTACACCTTC. The encoded protein is CASSPLTGIYGYTF.